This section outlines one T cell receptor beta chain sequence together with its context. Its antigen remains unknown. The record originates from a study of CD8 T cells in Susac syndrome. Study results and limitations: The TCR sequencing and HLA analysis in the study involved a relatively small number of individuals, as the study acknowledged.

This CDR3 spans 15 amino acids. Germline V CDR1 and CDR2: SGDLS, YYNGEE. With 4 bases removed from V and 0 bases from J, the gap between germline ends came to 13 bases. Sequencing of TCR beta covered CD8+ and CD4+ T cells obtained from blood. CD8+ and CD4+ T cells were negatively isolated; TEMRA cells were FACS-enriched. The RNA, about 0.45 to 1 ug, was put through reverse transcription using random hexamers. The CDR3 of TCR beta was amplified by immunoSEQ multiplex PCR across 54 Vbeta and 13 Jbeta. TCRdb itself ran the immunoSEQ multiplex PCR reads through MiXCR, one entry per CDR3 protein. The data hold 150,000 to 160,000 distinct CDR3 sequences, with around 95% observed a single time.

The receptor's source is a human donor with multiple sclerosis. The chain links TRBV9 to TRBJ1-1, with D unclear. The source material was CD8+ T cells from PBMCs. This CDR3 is CASSPRLAMNTEAFF. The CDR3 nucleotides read TGTGCCAGCAGCCCTCGTCTTGCAATGAACACTGAAGCTTTCTTT.